Sequencing of this T cell receptor beta chain was carried out in a study of blood T cells in healthy people across ages. This CDR3 has 15 residues. CDR1 and CDR2 (germline): DFQATT, SNEGSKA (reference sequence). V lost 6 bases and J 4 bases, leaving 22 bases between the germline ends. It was with a sample-barcoded 5' primer and a J-beta primer mix that a second PCR of roughly 7 to 11 cycles was run. From the 5' RACE reads, TCRdb called clonotypes with MiXCR, one entry per CDR3 protein. This table holds around 650,000 distinct CDR3 sequences, roughly 43% found once. The chain employs TRBV20-1 and TRBJ2-7; weak D call: TRBD1 (6 bases). The sample taken for sequencing was blood. This clonotype originated in a man at least 80 years old in good health. In DNA form, the CDR3 reads TGCAGTGCCTCCTTCCCCCAGACAGGCACTTACGAGCAGTACTTC. Residues: CSASFPQTGTYEQYF.